The 9 T cell receptor beta chains in this list originate from one sample, sequenced in a study of blood T cell repertoires in COVID-19. Data came from immunoSEQ multiplex PCR; TCRdb stores just in-frame clones and leaves some out. The sample includes more than 65,000 clones, around 91% of them seen just once. The material sequenced was peripheral blood. These receptors came from a human donor in a cohort sampled during active COVID-19.

The chain couples TRBV5-6 to TRBJ1-4; 8 bases map to TRBD1. The CDR3 runs 13 residues. V lost 4 bases, J lost 8 bases, and 4 bases stayed unmatched. CDR1 SGHDT and CDR2 YYEEEE come from the germline V gene. This CDR3 is CASSPGGGEKLFF. The CDR3, as DNA: TGTGCCAGCAGCCCAGGGGGCGGAGAAAAACTGTTTTTT.

The chain has TRBV27 and TRBJ1-6; TRBD1 aligns across 8 bases. Germline CDR1 reads MNHEY; CDR2 reads SMNVEV (reference sequence). Trimming cost V 9 bases and J 5 bases; bases outside gene matches: 9. CDR3 length equals 15 residues. The CDR3 bases are TGTGCCAGTAATTTGAGGGACAGGCATAATTCACCCCTCCACTTT. Its protein product is CASNLRDRHNSPLHF.

V usage is TRBV27 and J usage is TRBJ1-1; TRBD1 is a possible D gene (6 bases). The CDR3 totals 14 residues. Trimming removed 4 bases from V and 2 bases from J, with 11 bases in between. Germline V gives CDR1 MNHEY, CDR2 SMNVEV (reference sequence). The CDR3 sequence is CASSSRGSNTEAFF. The CDR3 DNA sequence: TGTGCCAGCAGTTCTAGGGGGTCCAACACTGAAGCTTTCTTT.

The chain carries TRBV27 and TRBJ2-7; 9 nucleotides match TRBD1. Germline V CDR1 and CDR2: MNHEY, SMNVEV (reference sequence). The CDR3 length is 14 residues. Trimming at V came to 2 bases and at J to 7 bases, leaving 6 bases not matched to a gene. As DNA, the CDR3 is TGTGCCAGCAGTTTAGGGACAGGGTTAGGGGAGCAGTACTTC. Translation gives CASSLGTGLGEQYF.

This sequence joins TRBV7-2 and TRBJ2-7; TRBD2 aligns across 14 bases. The CDR3 is 16 amino acids. V shed 4 bases and J 2 bases; nucleotides not matched to a gene: 4. In germline, CDR1 is SGHTA, CDR2 FQGNSA. The DNA for the CDR3 is TGTGCCAGCAGCTCGGGACTAGCGGGAGTAACCTACGAGCAGTACTTC. Residues: CASSSGLAGVTYEQYF.

This clone occurred once. The chain joins TRBV27 to TRBJ2-1, with 8 bases identical to TRBD1. In germline, CDR1 is MNHEY, CDR2 SMNVEV (reference sequence). This CDR3 has 15 amino acids. V trimming: 5 bases; J trimming: 2 bases; junction bases outside the gene matches: 5. The CDR3 here is CASSGQGAPYNEQFF. Here the CDR3 DNA reads TGTGCCAGCAGTGGACAGGGAGCCCCCTACAATGAGCAGTTCTTC.

The chain couples TRBV7-2 to TRBJ1-4; the D is unclear. The CDR3 extends over 17 amino acids. V was pared by 1 base and J by 0 bases, with 12 bases between. Germline V gene data show CDR1 as SGHTA and CDR2 as FQGNSA. In DNA, the CDR3 is TGTGCCAGCAGCTTAGGTACCAGGATCCCAACTAATGAAAAACTGTTTTTT. This encodes CASSLGTRIPTNEKLFF.

J is TRBJ2-7 and V is TRBV5-3, with TRBD1 as a possible D gene (6 bases). TRBV5-3 carries the ORF label, with uncertain function. The CDR3 consists of 16 residues. V lost 0 bases and J 6 bases, leaving 19 bases between the germline ends. CDR3 in amino acids: CARSLASGQGGCEQYF. Here the CDR3 DNA reads TGTGCCAGAAGCTTGGCTTCGGGACAAGGAGGATGCGAGCAGTACTTC.

The chain combines TRBV10-1 with TRBJ1-1; 7 bases are shared with TRBD1. The germline gives CDR1 WNHNN, CDR2 SYGVQD (reference sequence). Germline trimming cut 6 bases from V and 5 bases from J; bases unmatched to any gene: 6. This CDR3 has 13 amino acids. Here the CDR3 DNA reads TGCGCCAGCAGAAGAGGGACAGCAACTGAAGCTTTCTTT. Residues: CASRRGTATEAFF.